This entry features one T cell receptor (beta chain) sequence. Its antigen is undetermined. The data originate from a study of T cell responses to AZD1222 COVID-19 vaccine. The overall study: Pooling covered second doses at about 4 or about 12 weeks.

Sequencing was performed with immunoSEQ multiplex PCR; in TCRdb, only in-frame clones are kept and a portion is missing. The sample lists some 120,000 clones; 80% to 85% were seen once. Study-wide findings and caveats: Nearly half of spike-specific TCRs reportedly target variant regions that are unmutated in the B.1.351 and B.1.1.7 variants. Repertoire sampling occurred only after the peak T cell response. Spike regions recognized by vaccine-associated CD4 TCRs spanned the protein, led by 160-218 and 743-854.

The CDR3 sequence is 14 residues long. CDR1 and CDR2 from the germline V gene are SGHTA and FQGNSA. Trimming shortened V by 1 base and J by 12 bases, and 13 bases separated the two germline ends. This receptor was identified in an adult in good health. Sequenced material: peripheral blood, taken on day 0 of AZD1222 vaccination. V gene TRBV7-2 combines with J gene TRBJ1-6, with a tentative D call TRBD1 (6 bases). DNA of the CDR3: TGTGCCAGCAGCTTAGTACGGGGGCCGGGACCCCTCCACTTT. Amino acid sequence: CASSLVRGPGPLHF.